One and the same sample provided the 26 T cell receptor beta chains below, sequenced in a study of low-dose radiotherapy and immunotherapy resistance in tumors. TRAV- and TRBV-specific primers were used for first-strand cDNA, which covered alpha and beta chains. The authors amplified TCRs for approximately 20 PCR cycles with a constant-region primer and a V-primer adapter. TCRdb called the reads again in MiXCR, with one record for every CDR3 protein. The sample consists of around 99,000 distinct CDR3 sequences, more than 7.5% of them appearing once. Time point in this sample: before trial treatment. The sample in question was PBMCs, obtained before treatment. These receptors came from a male donor with prostate cancer.

The rearrangement uses TRBV5-1 and TRBJ2-3; the D gene is possibly TRBD2 (5 bases). The V end was cut by 7 bases, the J end by 2 bases, with 17 bases between. This CDR3 region has 15 residues. Per the germline V gene, CDR1 is SGHRS and CDR2 is YFSETQ. CDR3 sequence: CASRDRGVLTDTQYF. The CDR3 nucleotides are TGCGCCAGCCGAGATCGGGGTGTTCTCACAGATACGCAGTATTTT.

About this clonotype itself: Possible read error: a much larger clone is one base away. The rearrangement links TRBV2 to TRBJ2-7; 11 bases agree with TRBD2. The CDR3 sequence is 12 residues long. The germline gives CDR1 SNHLY, CDR2 FYNNEI. The CDR3 is CAITSGRGEQCF. In nucleotides, the CDR3 is TGTGCCATCACTAGCGGGAGAGGCGAGCAGTGCTTC.

This clonotype appeared many times. The chain carries TRBV11-3 and TRBJ2-7; D is ambiguous. The germline gives CDR1 SGHNT, CDR2 YENEEA. This CDR3 has 13 residues. Trimming stripped 0 bases from V and 3 bases from J, with 6 bases between. For the CDR3, the DNA is TGTGCCAGCAGCTTAGATTCGGGCTACGAGCAGTACTTC. Encoded protein: CASSLDSGYEQYF.

This clonotype was picked up many times. V and J are TRBV7-2 and TRBJ2-2; 13 nucleotides match TRBD2. The CDR3 runs 17 residues. Germline V CDR1 and CDR2: SGHTA, FQGNSA. J was trimmed by 5 bases and V by 5 bases; bases with no gene match: 8. The CDR3 coding sequence is TGTGCCAGCAGCCACACTAGCGGGAGGGCCTTAACCGGGGAGCTGTTTTTT. Translated, it gives CASSHTSGRALTGELFF.

This clonotype was seen repeatedly, ten times or more. The rearrangement joins TRBV28 to TRBJ2-7; 12 nucleotides line up with TRBD2. Germline V lookup: CDR1 MDHEN, CDR2 SYDVKM. This CDR3 region has 17 residues. V gave up 5 bases and J gave up 1 base; unmatched junction bases: 9. CDR3 in DNA: TGTGCCAGCAGTGTCCGGACTAGCGGGATTGTTTCCTACGAGCAGTACTTC. The encoded protein is CASSVRTSGIVSYEQYF.

The gene calls are TRBV2 and TRBJ2-7; TRBD2 aligns across 12 bases. After removal of 8 bases from V and 1 base from J, the junction contained 15 bases not matched to a gene. CDR3 size: 18 residues. Per the germline V gene, CDR1 is SNHLY and CDR2 is FYNNEI. The CDR3 sequence is CASRDRVTSGSRSYEQYF. CDR3 nucleotide sequence: TGTGCCAGCCGGGACAGGGTGACTAGCGGGAGCCGGTCCTACGAGCAGTACTTC.

This clonotype was counted many times. The rearrangement joins TRBV20-1 to TRBJ2-5; 9 bases are a match to TRBD2. The germline V gene has CDR1 DFQATT and CDR2 SNEGSKA (reference sequence). The CDR3 consists of 14 residues. V lost 6 bases, J lost 5 bases, and 10 bases stayed unmatched. In nucleotides, the CDR3 is TGCAGTGCCCAACCTTGGACTAGCGTGGAGACCCAGTACTTC. Its translation is CSAQPWTSVETQYF.

Details on this clonotype: This likely came from a read error, as a far larger clone is one base away. The chain couples TRBV10-3 to TRBJ2-1, with 9 bases that match TRBD2. Germline CDR1 is ENHRY and CDR2 is SYGVKD. This CDR3 comprises 14 residues. Germline trimming cut 4 bases from V and 8 bases from J; bases unmatched to any gene: 6. The DNA of the CDR3 is TGTGCCATCAGTGCGCTAGCGGGACCCGATGAGCAGTTCTTC. It yields the protein CAISALAGPDEQFF.

This clonotype was found many times. This sequence joins TRBV9 and TRBJ2-7, with 7 positions matching TRBD2. Germline V gives CDR1 SGDLS, CDR2 YYNGEE. V was pared by 1 base and J by 6 bases, with 4 bases of the junction left unmatched. The CDR3 has 13 amino acids. CDR3 protein: CASSVRTSAEQYF. The DNA for the CDR3 is TGTGCCAGCAGCGTAAGGACTAGTGCCGAGCAGTACTTC.

The sample holds many counts of this clonotype. The rearrangement uses TRBV6-6 and TRBJ1-2; no firm D call. This CDR3 has 13 residues. The germline V gene encodes CDR1 MNHNY and CDR2 SVGAGI (reference sequence). V was pared by 5 bases and J by 4 bases, with 11 bases between. CDR3 residues: CASSPDTVYGYTF. DNA of the CDR3: TGTGCCAGCAGTCCCGACACAGTCTATGGCTACACCTTC.

There are many counts of this clonotype. The chain couples TRBV20-1 to TRBJ2-1; TRBD2 is a possible D gene (6 bases). Germline CDR1 is DFQATT and CDR2 is SNEGSKA (reference sequence). This CDR3 comprises 14 residues. Trimming removed 5 bases at V and 4 bases at J, with 15 bases between. The CDR3 loop reads CSAGAGLSYNEQFF. The DNA for the CDR3 is TGCAGTGCTGGTGCGGGACTCTCTTACAATGAGCAGTTCTTC.

This clonotype was picked up many times. The chain carries TRBV4-2 and TRBJ2-7; maybe TRBD1 (5 bases). CDR3 size: 13 residues. Trimming left V 3 bases short and J 2 bases short, with 8 bases between. CDR1 LGHNA and CDR2 YNFKEQ come from the germline V gene. Here the CDR3 reads CASSQEGAYEQYF. CDR3 nucleotide sequence: TGTGCCAGCAGCCAGGAAGGGGCCTACGAGCAGTACTTC.

Many counts were recorded for this clonotype. The chain carries TRBV28 and TRBJ2-2; the D is unclear. Per germline, CDR1 MDHEN and CDR2 SYDVKM. This CDR3 spans 14 amino acids. Trimming took off 6 bases at V and 1 base at J, with 9 bases between the two ends. CDR3: CASRGSLNTGELFF. The CDR3 DNA is TGTGCCAGCAGAGGCAGTTTGAACACCGGGGAGCTGTTTTTT.

This clonotype was picked up many times. This chain joins TRBV20-1 and TRBJ2-7; possibly TRBD1 for D (5 bases). The CDR3 covers 11 residues. CDR1 and CDR2 from the germline V gene are DFQATT and SNEGSKA (reference sequence). Trimming removed 8 bases from V and 1 base from J, with 9 bases in between. DNA of the CDR3: TGCAGTACGAGACAGTCCTACGAGCAGTACTTC. This codes for CSTRQSYEQYF.

This clonotype was seen at least ten times. This sequence joins TRBV20-1 and TRBJ2-3; D unresolved. The V end lost 2 bases, the J end lost 0 bases, and 15 bases lay between the germline ends. CDR1 is DFQATT, CDR2 SNEGSKA, per germline (reference sequence). The CDR3 extends over 16 amino acids. The CDR3, as DNA: TGCAGTGCTAGAAATTCGAGAAGTTCTAGCACAGATACGCAGTATTTT. Translation gives CSARNSRSSSTDTQYF.

This clonotype was seen repeatedly, ten times or more. The rearrangement links TRBV29-1 to TRBJ2-5; no clear D. Germline V gene sequence: CDR1 SQVTM, CDR2 ANQGSEA. This CDR3 is built from 13 residues. The V end lost 7 bases, the J end lost 2 bases, and 14 bases lay between the germline ends. The CDR3 nucleotides read TGCAGCGGGCTGGACGGAAAACAAGAGACCCAGTACTTC. Protein: CSGLDGKQETQYF. The complete variable domain, with remaining parts taken from reference TRBV29-1 and TRBJ2-5, reads SAVISQKPSRDICQRGTSLTIQCQVDSQVTMMFWYRQQPGQSLTLIATANQGSEATYESGFVIDKFPISRPNLTFSTLTVSNMSPEDSSIYLCSGLDGKQETQYFGPGTRLLVL.

This clonotype was observed many times. V usage is TRBV29-1 and J usage is TRBJ1-1, with a weak D call TRBD1 (6 bases). In germline, CDR1 is SQVTM, CDR2 ANQGSEA. CDR3 length: 15 amino acids. V gave up 4 bases and J gave up 4 bases, with 19 bases separating them. The CDR3 coding sequence is TGCAGCGTTGTAGGGGGGATCGAACTAGGCACTGAAGCTTTCTTT. This sequence encodes CSVVGGIELGTEAFF.

This clonotype was detected many times. The J gene is TRBJ2-7, the V gene TRBV12-3 or TRBV12-4; no reliable D call. The CDR3 consists of 15 residues. With 3 bases removed from V and 2 bases from J, the gap between germline ends came to 14 bases. CDR3 in DNA: TGTGCCAGCAGTTTTATTTCGGCAGGCCCCTACGAGCAGTACTTC. The encoded protein is CASSFISAGPYEQYF.

To note about this clonotype: A read error is the likely source, as a far larger clone sits one nucleotide away. The chain has TRBV7-2 and TRBJ2-7; 8 nucleotides line up with TRBD2. Germline-derived CDR1 and CDR2 are SGHTA and FQGNSA. CDR3 length: 14 residues. V was clipped by 5 bases and J by 7 bases; unmatched bases: 10. Written as DNA, the CDR3 is TGTGCCAGCAGCGCAAGCGGGAGAGAAATTGAGCAGTACTTC. Its translation: CASSASGREIEQYF.

This clonotype was observed many times. DNA for the CDR3: TGTGCCAGCAGTTTATCGAACAGGCAGGATTCACCCCTCCACTTT. Protein: CASSLSNRQDSPLHF. The rearrangement links TRBV27 to TRBJ1-6; D possibly corresponds to TRBD1 (5 bases). The ends were cut back, 0 bases at V and 8 bases at J, with 11 bases in the middle. The CDR3 spans 15 residues. In germline, CDR1 is MNHEY, CDR2 SMNVEV (reference sequence).

This clonotype was seen many times. This sequence joins TRBV20-1 and TRBJ2-3, with no clear D. The CDR3 contains 13 residues. Germline V CDR1 and CDR2: DFQATT, SNEGSKA (reference sequence). Deletions cut 4 bases from V and 1 base from J, with 9 bases between. The CDR3 region has the DNA TGCAGTGCTACCAAGGCTGGCACAGATACGCAGTATTTT. The encoded protein is CSATKAGTDTQYF.

This clonotype has at least ten counts. This sequence joins TRBV7-2 and TRBJ1-2; D possibly corresponds to TRBD1 (6 bases). The CDR3 runs 13 residues. Germline CDR1 is SGHTA and CDR2 is FQGNSA. Deletions cut 5 bases from V and 7 bases from J, with 14 bases between. The CDR3 nucleotides read TGTGCCAGCAGCGCAACAGGGTTCATTGGCTACACCTTC. It translates to CASSATGFIGYTF. The entire variable domain, with the rest obtained from reference TRBV7-2 and TRBJ1-2, is as follows: GAGVSQSPSNKVTEKGKDVELRCDPISGHTALYWYRQSLGQGLEFLIYFQGNSAPDKSGLPSDRFSAERTGGSVSTLTIQRTQQEDSAVYLCASSATGFIGYTFGSGTRLTVV.

This clonotype occurred many times. The chain links TRBV9 to TRBJ1-5; D gene unclear. Germline CDR1 reads SGDLS; CDR2 reads YYNGEE. Deletions cut 2 bases from V and 5 bases from J, with 8 bases between. The CDR3 contains 13 residues. The CDR3 nucleotides read TGTGCCAGCAGCGTGGGCAGGTATCAGCCCCAGCATTTT. This gives the protein CASSVGRYQPQHF.

There are many counts of this clonotype. The genes are TRBV29-1 and TRBJ2-1; possibly TRBD1 for D (5 bases). The CDR3 has 14 amino acids. Germline loops: CDR1 SQVTM, CDR2 ANQGSEA. V shed 0 bases and J shed 7 bases, with 13 bases lying between them. The CDR3 nucleotides read TGCAGCGTTGAAGAAACAGGCGTGGGGAATGAGCAGTTCTTC. Amino acid sequence: CSVEETGVGNEQFF.

This clonotype was counted many times. The rearrangement joins TRBV20-1 to TRBJ2-1; the D is unclear. Deletions cut 5 bases from V and 7 bases from J, with 18 bases between. The germline CDR1 and CDR2 sequences are DFQATT and SNEGSKA (reference sequence). The CDR3 loop spans 14 amino acids. CDR3 loop: CSAPDAPPGNEQFF. As DNA, the CDR3 is TGCAGTGCTCCCGACGCCCCCCCCGGGAATGAGCAGTTCTTC.

This clonotype was seen many times. V usage is TRBV4-3 and J usage is TRBJ2-3; D call uncertain. The V gene lost 0 bases and the J gene lost 1 base, with 8 bases spanning the gap. CDR3 length: 15 residues. Germline V lookup: CDR1 LGHNA, CDR2 YSLEER. CDR3 sequence reads: CASSQDPWRTDTQYF. CDR3 coding DNA: TGCGCCAGCAGCCAAGATCCGTGGCGCACAGATACGCAGTATTTT.